The entry that follows covers one TCR beta chain sequence. A read error is possible here, since a much larger clone lies one base away. The data were taken from a study of T cells after yellow fever vaccination. The study, taken as a whole, reports: Detection of almost all vaccine-responding clonotypes in sorted memory subsets failed on day 0. Repertoires sorted by FACS could include abundant clonotypes that are contaminants from the bulk population. Peaking on day 5 versus 15, the secondary response was faster but weaker.

CDR1 DFQATT and CDR2 SNEGSKA come from the germline V gene (reference sequence). The CDR3 has 13 residues. 5'RACE template switching produced TCR cDNA carrying a universal primer site and UMIs. TCRdb reanalysed the 5' RACE reads using MiXCR and keeps one entry per CDR3 protein. The sample records around 50,000 distinct CDR3 sequences, about 6.3% being singletons. The source material was PBMCs, either bulk or a sorted T-cell subset (CD4+, CD8+, memory, or dextramer-sorted; not recorded which), sampled 45 days after the yellow fever booster vaccination. The chain couples TRBV20-1 to TRBJ2-1; D possibly matches TRBD1 or TRBD2 (5 bases each). The sequence was obtained from a man aged 30 to 39 who received the YFV17D yellow fever vaccine. This chain's CDR3 is CSASPGGYNEQLF. The DNA of the CDR3 is TGCAGTGCTAGCCCTGGGGGTTACAATGAGCAGCTCTTC.